The 6 T cell receptor beta chains presented below share a single source sample, sequenced in a study of T cell responses to AZD1222 COVID-19 vaccine (dated by TCRdb to the early 2020s). Library preparation used the immunoSEQ multiplex PCR assay. TCRdb re-hosts the immuneACCESS table, in-frame sequences only. Its copies lack some clones; in the studies checked, an unresolved V gene accounts for under half of them, and the cause for the rest is not known. The sample yields some 140,000 clones; 80% to 90% were counted once. Roughly 8.9% of the sample is held by the ten biggest clonotypes. Taken with the paper, the label for time point translates to: about 28 days (+/-7) after the second vaccine dose. This specimen was peripheral blood, taken 28 days after the second AZD1222 dose. These receptors were collected from an adult who received the AZD1222 COVID-19 vaccine.

This clone was seen a single time. The chain joins TRBV6-5 to TRBJ2-7, with D perhaps TRBD1 (6 bases). The V and J ends lost 0 bases and 4 bases respectively, with 10 bases between them. Germline values: CDR1 MNHEY, CDR2 SVGAGI. The CDR3 is made up of 14 amino acids. CDR3 DNA sequence: TGTGCCAGCAGTTACTCGGGCAGGGGTTACGAGCAGTACTTC. Translating gives CASSYSGRGYEQYF.

CDR3 coding DNA: TGTGCCAGCAGCCCCGACCTCGGGGCTAACTATGGCTACACCTTC. Translation gives CASSPDLGANYGYTF. The V gene is TRBV5-4, the J gene TRBJ1-2; D is unclear. Between the trimmed V and J ends, which lost 4 bases and 0 bases, there was a span of 13 bases. CDR3 length: 15 amino acids. Germline CDR1 is SGHNT and CDR2 is YYREEE (reference sequence).

CDR3 coding DNA: TGTGCCAGCAGCCGCATCGGACCCTCTCAAGAGACCCAGTACTTC. This gives the protein CASSRIGPSQETQYF. The chain is built from TRBV14 and TRBJ2-5; D remains ambiguous. Trimming pared 4 bases from V and 2 bases from J, leaving 14 bases between. The CDR3 is 15 amino acids. The germline CDR1 and CDR2 sequences are SGHDN and FVKESK.

The chain joins TRBV30 to TRBJ1-1; D not resolved. Germline V gene data show CDR1 as GTSNPN and CDR2 as SVGIG (reference sequence). CDR3 length equals 16 residues. V lost 0 bases and J lost 0, with 14 bases in between. The CDR3 DNA sequence: TGTGCCTGGAGTGTAGGTCGGGCAGGAATGAACACTGAAGCTTTCTTT. Translating it yields CAWSVGRAGMNTEAFF.

This sequence joins TRBV29-1 and TRBJ1-2; TRBD1 might be the D (5 bases). The length of the CDR3 is 11 residues. V lost 5 bases and J lost 7, with 11 bases in between. Germline loops: CDR1 SQVTM, CDR2 ANQGSEA. As DNA, the CDR3 is TGCAGCGTTTATGGGGGAAGTGGCTACACCTTC. It specifies CSVYGGSGYTF.

V usage is TRBV28 and J usage is TRBJ1-2; no reliable D call. The V gene lost 4 bases and the J gene lost 9 bases, with 12 bases spanning the gap. There are 12 residues in the CDR3. Germline V lookup: CDR1 MDHEN, CDR2 SYDVKM. The CDR3 coding sequence is TGTGCCAGCAGTTCCGGACGGTTTCGCTACACCTTC. Its translation is CASSSGRFRYTF.